A single sample is the source of the 30 T cell receptor beta chains below, sequenced in a study of blood T cells in healthy people across ages. For the second PCR, which ran for about 6 to 11 cycles, a sample-barcoded 5' primer and a J-beta primer mix were used. TCRdb recomputed calls from the 5' RACE reads with MiXCR, one row per CDR3 protein. This sample has 500,000 to 550,000 distinct CDR3 sequences, with more than 20% found just once. The same data also went into a second study, on T cells of mothers and their children.

The source material was blood. The receptors stem from a boy between 5 and 17 years old in good health.

The chain links TRBV4-2 to TRBJ2-7, with 10 bases identical to TRBD2. Germline CDR1 is LGHNA and CDR2 is YNFKEQ. The length of the CDR3 is 12 residues. CDR3 in amino acids: CARASGSGEQYF. The CDR3 DNA reads as TGTGCTAGGGCTAGCGGGAGCGGCGAGCAGTACTTC.

The table lists this clonotype with a few counts. In DNA, the CDR3 is TGTGCCAGCAGCGTAGGAGGGACCGTGTCGTCCCAAGAGACCCAGTACTTC. Its translation is CASSVGGTVSSQETQYF. V usage is TRBV9 and J usage is TRBJ2-5; D tentatively reads TRBD1 or TRBD2 (5 bases each). CDR1 is SGDLS and CDR2 is YYNGEE in the germline V gene. V lost 0 bases and J lost 1, with 16 bases in between. The CDR3 loop spans 17 amino acids.

Only a few counts were recorded for this clonotype. The V gene is TRBV19, the J gene TRBJ1-1, with 8 bases lining up with TRBD1. Trimming took 7 bases from V and 4 from J; bases not matched to a gene: 8. Per the germline V gene, CDR1 is LNHDA and CDR2 is SQIVND (reference sequence). This CDR3 has 14 residues. The CDR3 coding sequence is TGTGCCAGTAATACCGGGACAGGTTTCACTGAAGCTTTCTTT. Protein sequence: CASNTGTGFTEAFF.

Remarks on this clonotype: Just one base apart from a much larger clone, this may be a read error. V and J are TRBV29-1 and TRBJ2-3, with D unclear. This CDR3 has 11 amino acids. CDR1 SQVTM and CDR2 ANQGSEA come from the germline V gene. The CDR3 loop reads CSVAGPDTQCF. The CDR3 DNA sequence: TGCAGCGTTGCAGGCCCAGATACGCAGTGTTTT.

This clonotype has ten or more counts. The chain has TRBV24-1 and TRBJ1-1; no firm D call. V dropped 1 base and J dropped 6 bases, with 5 bases sitting between them. The CDR3 sequence is 12 residues long. Germline values: CDR1 KGHDR, CDR2 SFDVKD. As DNA, the CDR3 is TGTGCCACCAGTGATTTCGCCTCTGAAGCTTTCTTT. Translating it yields CATSDFASEAFF.

The chain links TRBV10-3 to TRBJ2-7; unclear D gene. V lost 0 bases and J 1 base, leaving 13 bases between the germline ends. Germline CDR1 is ENHRY and CDR2 is SYGVKD. The CDR3 is 16 amino acids. The chain's CDR3 is CAISESIPRPSYEQYF. The CDR3 DNA sequence: TGTGCCATCAGTGAGTCGATACCGAGACCTTCCTACGAGCAGTACTTC.

The chain recombines TRBV6-2 or TRBV6-3 with TRBJ2-7; TRBD1 matches 7 bases. Germline V gene lookup returns CDR1 MNHEY and CDR2 SVGEGT. This CDR3 is built from 18 residues. After removal of 2 bases from V and 1 base from J, the junction contained 14 bases not matched to a gene. The CDR3 sequence is CASSYKGPFGTASYEQYF. CDR3 coding DNA: TGTGCCAGCAGTTACAAAGGACCCTTCGGGACAGCATCCTACGAGCAGTACTTC.

J is TRBJ2-7 and V is TRBV4-2, with TRBD1 as a possible D gene (6 bases). The CDR3 loop spans 17 amino acids. V was shortened by 0 bases and J by 6 bases, with 21 bases between the two germline ends. Per germline, CDR1 LGHNA and CDR2 YNFKEQ. CDR3 sequence: CASSQEGPGQIPLEQYF. The CDR3 region has the DNA TGTGCCAGCAGCCAAGAGGGCCCCGGACAGATCCCCCTCGAGCAGTACTTC.

This clonotype was seen a few times. The chain joins TRBV7-2 to TRBJ2-4; 11 bases map to TRBD1. Germline-derived CDR1 and CDR2 are SGHTA and FQGNSA. V was pared by 1 base and J by 0 bases, with 14 bases of the junction left unmatched. The CDR3 totals 21 residues. The CDR3 loop is CASSLDISGQGGPLAKNIQYF. The DNA of the CDR3 is TGTGCCAGCAGCTTAGACATCTCGGGACAGGGGGGGCCACTAGCCAAAAACATTCAGTACTTC.

This clonotype showed up just a few times. The chain is built from TRBV5-6 and TRBJ1-1, with D possibly being TRBD1 (5 bases). Trimming cost V 0 bases and J 4 bases, with 10 bases left between them. This CDR3 spans 14 amino acids. The germline CDR1 and CDR2 sequences are SGHDT and YYEEEE. CDR3 amino acids: CASSLGPGGTEAFF. The CDR3 bases are TGTGCCAGCAGCTTGGGCCCGGGGGGCACTGAAGCTTTCTTT.

This clonotype was observed a handful of times. The chain uses TRBV25-1 and TRBJ1-1, with 11 bases fitting TRBD1. Germline assignment: CDR1 MGHDK and CDR2 SYGVNS. V was pared by 1 base and J by 4 bases, with 5 bases of the junction left unmatched. This CDR3 is 16 amino acids long. The CDR3 region is CASSEFGQGARTEAFF. The CDR3, as DNA: TGTGCCAGCAGTGAATTCGGACAGGGGGCGCGCACTGAAGCTTTCTTT.

In its sample, this clonotype was seen a few times. The gene calls are TRBV5-1 and TRBJ1-4; D gene unclear. V was clipped by 0 bases and J by 5 bases, with 8 bases between them. The CDR3 loop spans 14 amino acids. Looked up from germline, CDR1 is SGHRS and CDR2 is YFSETQ. CDR3 residues: CASSLGTENEKLFF. The CDR3 DNA follows: TGCGCCAGCAGCTTGGGGACGGAGAATGAAAAACTGTTTTTT.

This clonotype was counted a few times. The V and J genes are TRBV28 and TRBJ1-1; the D is unclear. The CDR3 extends over 14 amino acids. Germline-derived CDR1 and CDR2 are MDHEN and SYDVKM. V was clipped by 6 bases and J by 0 bases, with 11 bases between them. The CDR3 is CASRLTGMNTEAFF. The DNA of the CDR3 is TGTGCCAGCAGACTCACGGGGATGAACACTGAAGCTTTCTTT.

This clonotype was found a few times. The rearrangement joins TRBV6-1 to TRBJ1-1; 9 positions match TRBD1. Germline CDR1 is MNHNS and CDR2 is SASEGT. With V trimmed by 6 bases and J by 1 base, 6 bases remained unmatched. CDR3 size: 15 residues. In DNA, the CDR3 is TGTGCCAGCAGCCGGGACAGGGATGGGAACACTGAAGCTTTCTTT. Protein sequence: CASSRDRDGNTEAFF.

A word on this clonotype: Sequence at one end of the junction differs from germline and may be a read error. The V gene is TRBV25-1, the J gene TRBJ1-1, with D tentatively TRBD1 (5 bases). CDR1 and CDR2 (germline): MGHDK, SYGVNS. The CDR3 is 12 amino acids. CDR3 sequence (DNA): TGTGCCAGCAGTGAATCGGGACGGGAAGCCTTCTTT. Amino acid sequence: CASSESGREAFF.

This clonotype came up many times. V and J are TRBV6-2 or TRBV6-3 and TRBJ2-7, with D tentatively TRBD1 (5 bases). Germline-derived CDR1 and CDR2 are MNHEY and SVGEGT. V was trimmed by 0 bases and J by 0 bases, leaving 6 bases between them. CDR3 length: 14 residues. This CDR3 is CASSYSDNSYEQYF. CDR3 in DNA: TGTGCCAGCAGTTACTCGGACAACTCCTACGAGCAGTACTTC.

Here the CDR3 DNA reads TGTGCCAGTAGAAACCCCCTCAGGGAGGTTACGCAGTATTTT. Translated, it gives CASRNPLREVTQYF. The genes are TRBV19 and TRBJ2-3; D may be TRBD2 (6 bases). V lost 6 bases, J lost 8 bases, and 18 bases lay in between. Germline loops: CDR1 LNHDA, CDR2 SQIVND (reference sequence). CDR3 length: 14 amino acids.

The chain employs TRBV20-1 and TRBJ2-5; perhaps D is TRBD1 or TRBD2 (6 bases each). The closer fit of TRBJ2-1 to the DNA end suggests the J call may be wrong. The germline V gene encodes CDR1 DFQATT and CDR2 SNEGSKA (reference sequence). CDR3 size: 14 residues. CDR3 DNA sequence: TGCAGTGCAAGTAGGGGGGACCCCGGGAATGAGCAGTTCTTC. Translated: CSASRGDPGNEQFF.

The chain joins TRBV19 to TRBJ2-5; 12 positions agree with TRBD2. This CDR3 is 15 amino acids long. Germline V CDR1 and CDR2: LNHDA, SQIVND (reference sequence). With V trimmed by 5 bases and J by 13 bases, 14 bases remained unmatched. CDR3 sequence: CASSATSGRAYERYF. CDR3 sequence (DNA): TGTGCCAGTAGTGCGACTAGCGGGAGAGCCTACGAGCGGTACTTC.

The chain recombines TRBV6-2 or TRBV6-3 with TRBJ2-2; 7 positions agree with TRBD2. Germline V CDR1 and CDR2: MNHEY, SVGEGT. Trimming took 11 bases from V and 3 from J; bases not matched to a gene: 12. This CDR3 is 15 amino acids long. The CDR3 is CALGARESDTGELFF. In DNA form, the CDR3 reads TGTGCCCTCGGGGCGCGGGAGTCAGACACCGGGGAGCTGTTTTTT.

This clonotype was counted a few times. The genes are TRBV4-1 and TRBJ1-5, with D hard to call. This CDR3 has 12 residues. Trimming removed 0 bases from V and 4 bases from J, with 1 base in between. Germline CDR1 is MGHRA and CDR2 is YSYEKL. CDR3: CASSQENQPQHF. CDR3 bases: TGCGCCAGCAGCCAAGAGAATCAGCCCCAGCATTTT.

CDR3 nucleotides: TGTGCCAGCAGCTTAGGAGTGGATCCCCGGCAGTTCTTC. Protein sequence: CASSLGVDPRQFF. V usage is TRBV7-9 and J usage is TRBJ2-1; D call uncertain. V dropped 1 base and J dropped 12 bases, with 13 bases sitting between them. The CDR3 consists of 13 residues. The V gene's germline CDR1 is SEHNR and CDR2 FQNEAQ (reference sequence).

This clonotype was counted many times. The rearrangement joins TRBV6-1 to TRBJ2-5, with D perhaps matching TRBD2 (7 bases). The CDR3 is 16 residues long. Per germline, CDR1 MNHNS and CDR2 SASEGT. Trimming took 7 bases from V and 2 from J, leaving 20 bases between them. The CDR3 is CASTRRSGGSQETQYF. The CDR3 DNA follows: TGTGCCAGCACTCGCAGGTCGGGGGGCTCACAAGAGACCCAGTACTTC.

The CDR3 region is CASSGREGGETQYF. The CDR3 nucleotides are TGTGCCAGCAGCGGGCGGGAGGGAGGAGAGACCCAGTACTTC. The rearrangement links TRBV4-2 to TRBJ2-5, with 9 bases aligning to TRBD2. The CDR3 is made up of 14 amino acids. Unmatched junction bases numbered 5, after V lost 5 bases and J lost 4 bases. CDR1 LGHNA and CDR2 YNFKEQ come from the germline V gene.

This clonotype came up a few times. Here the CDR3 DNA reads TGTGCCAGCAGCCAAGATCACAGCTCCTACGAGCAGTACTTC. It encodes CASSQDHSSYEQYF. J is TRBJ2-7 and V is TRBV3-1, with unresolved D. The germline V gene has CDR1 LGHDT and CDR2 YNNKEL (reference sequence). The CDR3 has 14 residues. Trimming removed 0 bases from V and 0 bases from J, with 6 bases in between.

The gene calls are TRBV6-2 or TRBV6-3 and TRBJ2-7; D unclear. CDR3 length equals 11 residues. The germline V gene has CDR1 MNHEY and CDR2 SVGEGT. V lost 6 bases and J 9 bases, leaving 12 bases between the germline ends. As DNA, the CDR3 is TGTGCCAGCAGCCAGCATAACGTGCAGTACTTC. As protein: CASSQHNVQYF.

This clonotype was found many times. The chain combines TRBV20-1 with TRBJ1-3, with D unresolved. V shed 3 bases and J shed 0 bases, with 3 bases lying between them. CDR1 and CDR2 from the germline V gene are DFQATT and SNEGSKA (reference sequence). There are 12 residues in the CDR3. The CDR3 region has the DNA TGCAGTGCTAGCGGCTCTGGAAACACCATATATTTT. Translated, it gives CSASGSGNTIYF.

This clonotype was counted a few times. The J gene is TRBJ1-2, the V gene TRBV5-1; D gene ambiguous. Germline V lookup: CDR1 SGHRS, CDR2 YFSETQ. The CDR3 totals 13 residues. V gave up 6 bases and J gave up 4 bases, with 13 bases separating them. CDR3 amino acids: CASTSPSSYGYTF. The CDR3 nucleotides are TGCGCCAGCACGTCTCCATCATCCTATGGCTACACCTTC.

This clonotype has a handful of counts. The rearrangement uses TRBV5-1 and TRBJ2-3; D perhaps matches TRBD2 (5 bases). There are 16 residues in the CDR3. V dropped 0 bases and J dropped 4 bases, with 15 bases sitting between them. The germline V gene encodes CDR1 SGHRS and CDR2 YFSETQ. The CDR3 DNA reads as TGCGCCAGCAGCTTGGGGGTCGTTGAGGGAGCAGATACGCAGTATTTT. Translating it yields CASSLGVVEGADTQYF. The whole variable domain, filled in from reference TRBV5-1 and TRBJ2-3, reads KAGVTQTPRYLIKTRGQQVTLSCSPISGHRSVSWYQQTPGQGLQFLFEYFSETQRNKGNFPGRFSGRQFSNSRSEMNVSTLELGDSALYLCASSLGVVEGADTQYFGPGTRLTVL.

The chain links TRBV5-1 to TRBJ2-1, with TRBD2 as a possible D gene (6 bases). This CDR3 comprises 15 residues. In germline, CDR1 is SGHRS, CDR2 YFSETQ. V lost 3 bases to trimming and J lost 5 bases, with 15 bases between them. DNA of the CDR3: TGCGCCAGCAGCTCACTCGCGGGGCGCCACAATGAGCAGTTCTTC. The encoded protein is CASSSLAGRHNEQFF.